This T cell receptor beta chain originates from a study of cytomegalovirus exposure and HLA in healthy donors. V gave up 3 bases and J gave up 5 bases, with 16 bases separating them. Germline CDR1 and CDR2: ENHRY and SYGVKD. This CDR3 has 15 residues. This PCR relied on a set of 60 Vbeta primers and 13 Jbeta primers. TCRdb's copy holds only in-frame clones and misses some; the assay was immunoSEQ multiplex PCR. The top ten hold roughly 3% of the sample, which has some 170,000 clones, about 83% seen once. V and J are TRBV10-3 and TRBJ1-1; tentative D call: TRBD1 (6 bases). The clonotype originates from a female donor in good health and CMV-seronegative. The sequenced material came from PBMCs. The chain's CDR3 is CAISDRGRTTTEAFF. The CDR3 nucleotides are TGTGCCATCAGTGACAGGGGAAGAACAACGACTGAAGCTTTCTTT.